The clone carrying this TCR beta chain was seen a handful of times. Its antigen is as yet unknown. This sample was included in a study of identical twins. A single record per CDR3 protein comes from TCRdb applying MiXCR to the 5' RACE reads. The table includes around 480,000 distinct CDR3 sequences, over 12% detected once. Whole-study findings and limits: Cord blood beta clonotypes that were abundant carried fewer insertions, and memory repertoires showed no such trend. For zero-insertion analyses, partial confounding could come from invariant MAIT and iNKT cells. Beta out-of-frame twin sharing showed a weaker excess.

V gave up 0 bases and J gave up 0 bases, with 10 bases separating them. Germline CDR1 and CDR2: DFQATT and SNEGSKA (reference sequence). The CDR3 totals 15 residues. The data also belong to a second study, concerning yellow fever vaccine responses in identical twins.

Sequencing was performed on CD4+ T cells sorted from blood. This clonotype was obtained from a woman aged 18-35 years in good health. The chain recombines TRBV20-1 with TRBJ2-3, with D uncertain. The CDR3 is CSARDPRESTDTQYF. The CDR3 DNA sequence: TGCAGTGCTAGAGATCCCCGAGAGAGCACAGATACGCAGTATTTT.